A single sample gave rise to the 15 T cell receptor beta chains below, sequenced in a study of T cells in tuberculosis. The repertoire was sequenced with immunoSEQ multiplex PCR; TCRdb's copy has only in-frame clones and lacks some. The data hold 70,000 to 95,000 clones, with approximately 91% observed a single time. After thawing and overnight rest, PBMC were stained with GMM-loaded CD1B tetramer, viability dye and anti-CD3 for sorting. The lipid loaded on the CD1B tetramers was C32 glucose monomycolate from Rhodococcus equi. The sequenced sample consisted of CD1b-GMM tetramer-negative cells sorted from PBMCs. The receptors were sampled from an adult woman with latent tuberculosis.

CDR3 protein: CASSLGGQANEKLFF. In nucleotides, the CDR3 is TGTGCCAGCAGTTTAGGGGGACAGGCTAATGAAAAACTGTTTTTT. The V call is TRBV6-6, the J call TRBJ1-4; 8 nucleotides match TRBD1. Germline CDR1 and CDR2: MNHNY and SVGAGI (reference sequence). The trim removed 4 bases at V and 3 bases at J, leaving 4 bases unmatched. The CDR3 has 15 residues.

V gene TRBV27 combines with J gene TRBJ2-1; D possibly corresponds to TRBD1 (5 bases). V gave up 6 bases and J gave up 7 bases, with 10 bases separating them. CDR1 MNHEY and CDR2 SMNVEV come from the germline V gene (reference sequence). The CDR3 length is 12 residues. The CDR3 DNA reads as TGTGCCAGCAGACCTCAGGGAAATGAGCAGTTCTTC. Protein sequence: CASRPQGNEQFF.

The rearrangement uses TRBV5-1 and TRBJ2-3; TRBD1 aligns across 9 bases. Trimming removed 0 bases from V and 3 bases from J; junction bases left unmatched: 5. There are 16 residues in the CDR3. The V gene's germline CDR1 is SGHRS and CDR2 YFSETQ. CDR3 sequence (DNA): TGCGCCAGCAGCTTGGCCGGGACAGGGAAGACAGATACGCAGTATTTT. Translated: CASSLAGTGKTDTQYF. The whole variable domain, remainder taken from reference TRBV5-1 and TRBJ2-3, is KAGVTQTPRYLIKTRGQQVTLSCSPISGHRSVSWYQQTPGQGLQFLFEYFSETQRNKGNFPGRFSGRQFSNSRSEMNVSTLELGDSALYLCASSLAGTGKTDTQYFGPGTRLTVL.

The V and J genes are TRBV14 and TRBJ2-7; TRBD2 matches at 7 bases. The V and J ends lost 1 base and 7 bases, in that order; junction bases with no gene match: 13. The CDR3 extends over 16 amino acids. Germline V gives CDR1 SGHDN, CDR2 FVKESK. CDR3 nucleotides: TGTGCCAGCAGCCAAGTGTCACCAGCGGGGCTGGGGGAGCAGTACTTC. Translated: CASSQVSPAGLGEQYF.

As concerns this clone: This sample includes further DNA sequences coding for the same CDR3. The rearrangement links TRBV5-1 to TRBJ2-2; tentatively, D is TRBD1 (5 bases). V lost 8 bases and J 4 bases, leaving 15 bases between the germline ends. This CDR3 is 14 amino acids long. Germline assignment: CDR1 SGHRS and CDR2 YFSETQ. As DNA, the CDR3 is TGCGCCAGTAGTATAGGGGATGGCACCGGGGAGCTGTTTTTT. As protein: CASSIGDGTGELFF.

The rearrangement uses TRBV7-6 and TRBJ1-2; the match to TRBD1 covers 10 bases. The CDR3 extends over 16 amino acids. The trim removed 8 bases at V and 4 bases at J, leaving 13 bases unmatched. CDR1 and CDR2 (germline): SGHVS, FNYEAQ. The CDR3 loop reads CASGAGTGVSSYGYTF. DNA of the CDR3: TGTGCCAGCGGCGCAGGGACAGGGGTCTCCTCCTATGGCTACACCTTC.

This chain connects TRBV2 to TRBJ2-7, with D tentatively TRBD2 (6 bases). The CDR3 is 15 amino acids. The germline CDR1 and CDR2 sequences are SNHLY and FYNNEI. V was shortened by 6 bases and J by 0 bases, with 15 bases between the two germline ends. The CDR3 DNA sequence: TGTGCCAGCAGCGCTGGGACGGGACTCTCCTACGAGCAGTACTTC. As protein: CASSAGTGLSYEQYF.

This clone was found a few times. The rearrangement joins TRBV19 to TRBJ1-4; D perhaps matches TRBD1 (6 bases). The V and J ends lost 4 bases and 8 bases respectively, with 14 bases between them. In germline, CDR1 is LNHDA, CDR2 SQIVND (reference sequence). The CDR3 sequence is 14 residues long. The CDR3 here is CASSTTGRTEKLFF. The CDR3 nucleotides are TGTGCCAGTAGTACCACAGGGCGGACAGAAAAACTGTTTTTT. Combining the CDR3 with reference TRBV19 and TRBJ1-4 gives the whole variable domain DGGITQSPKYLFRKEGQNVTLSCEQNLNHDAMYWYRQDPGQGLRLIYYSQIVNDFQKGDIAEGYSVSREKKESFPLTVTSAQKNPTAFYLCASSTTGRTEKLFFGSGTQLSVL.

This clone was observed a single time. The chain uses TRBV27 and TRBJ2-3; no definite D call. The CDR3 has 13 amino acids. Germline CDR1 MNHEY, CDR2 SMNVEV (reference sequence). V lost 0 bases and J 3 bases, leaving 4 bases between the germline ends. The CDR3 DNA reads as TGTGCCAGCAGTTTATCGAGGACAGATACGCAGTATTTT. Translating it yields CASSLSRTDTQYF.

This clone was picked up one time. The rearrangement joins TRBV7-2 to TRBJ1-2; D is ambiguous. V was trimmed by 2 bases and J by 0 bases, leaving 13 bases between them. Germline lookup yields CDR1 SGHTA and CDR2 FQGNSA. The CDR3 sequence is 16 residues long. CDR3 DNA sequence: TGTGCCAGCAGCTTAACCCCGCAGGCTACTAACTATGGCTACACCTTC. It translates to CASSLTPQATNYGYTF.

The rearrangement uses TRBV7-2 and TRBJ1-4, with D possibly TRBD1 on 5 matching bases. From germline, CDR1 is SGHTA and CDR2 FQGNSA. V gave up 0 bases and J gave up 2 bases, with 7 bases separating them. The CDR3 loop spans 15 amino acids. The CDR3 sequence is CASSLADTTNEKLFF. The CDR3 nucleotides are TGTGCCAGCAGCTTAGCGGACACCACTAATGAAAAACTGTTTTTT.

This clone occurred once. The CDR3 loop is CASSWDSYEQYF. The DNA of the CDR3 is TGTGCCAGCAGCTGGGACAGCTACGAGCAGTACTTC. The V and J genes are TRBV5-4 and TRBJ2-7; 7 positions agree with TRBD1. CDR3 length: 12 residues. The V segment lost 3 bases and the J segment 3 bases; nucleotides outside the gene matches: 0. Germline-derived CDR1 and CDR2 are SGHNT and YYREEE (reference sequence).

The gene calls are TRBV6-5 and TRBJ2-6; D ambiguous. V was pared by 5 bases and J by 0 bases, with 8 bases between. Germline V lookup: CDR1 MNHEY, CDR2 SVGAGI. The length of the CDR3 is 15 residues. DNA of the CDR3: TGTGCCAGCAGTACACTATCCTCTGGGGCCAACGTCCTGACTTTC. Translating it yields CASSTLSSGANVLTF.

CDR3 DNA: TGTGCCAGCTGGGGGGGGCTCAATGAAAAACTGTTTTTT. Encoded protein: CASWGGLNEKLFF. This chain links TRBV7-6 with TRBJ1-4; D might be TRBD1 (6 bases). Between the trimmed V and J ends, which lost 8 bases and 5 bases, there was a span of 12 bases. The CDR3 covers 13 residues. From germline, CDR1 is SGHVS and CDR2 FNYEAQ.

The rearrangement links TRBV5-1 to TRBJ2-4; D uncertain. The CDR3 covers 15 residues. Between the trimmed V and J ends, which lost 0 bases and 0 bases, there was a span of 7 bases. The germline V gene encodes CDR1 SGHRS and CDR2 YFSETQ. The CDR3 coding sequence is TGCGCCAGCAGCTTGGCCCAGCGAGCCAAAAACATTCAGTACTTC. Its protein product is CASSLAQRAKNIQYF.